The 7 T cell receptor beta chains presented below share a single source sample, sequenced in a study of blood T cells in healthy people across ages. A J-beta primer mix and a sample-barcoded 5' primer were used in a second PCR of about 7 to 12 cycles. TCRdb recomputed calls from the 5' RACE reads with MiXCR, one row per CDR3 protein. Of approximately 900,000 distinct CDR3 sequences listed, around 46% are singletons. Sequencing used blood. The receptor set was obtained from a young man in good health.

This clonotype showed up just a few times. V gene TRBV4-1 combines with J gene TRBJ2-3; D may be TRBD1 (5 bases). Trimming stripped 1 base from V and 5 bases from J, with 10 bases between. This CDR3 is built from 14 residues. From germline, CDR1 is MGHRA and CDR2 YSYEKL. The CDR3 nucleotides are TGCGCCAGCAGCCAAGGTCCAGGGAAAGATACGCAGTATTTT. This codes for CASSQGPGKDTQYF.

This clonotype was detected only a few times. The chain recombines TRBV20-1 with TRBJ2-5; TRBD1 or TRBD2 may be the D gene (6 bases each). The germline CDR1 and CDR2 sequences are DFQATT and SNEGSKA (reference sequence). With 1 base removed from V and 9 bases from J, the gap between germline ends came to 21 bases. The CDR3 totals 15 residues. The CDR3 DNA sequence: TGCAGTGCTAGAGTGCGGGACATGGGGAGACAGTCCCAGTACTTC. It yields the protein CSARVRDMGRQSQYF.

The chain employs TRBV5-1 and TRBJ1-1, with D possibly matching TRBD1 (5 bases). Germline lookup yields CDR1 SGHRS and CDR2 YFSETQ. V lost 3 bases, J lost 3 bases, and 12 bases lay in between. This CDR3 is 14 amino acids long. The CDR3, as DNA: TGCGCCAGCAGCTCTGTGGGGGAGTACACTGAAGCTTTCTTT. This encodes CASSSVGEYTEAFF.

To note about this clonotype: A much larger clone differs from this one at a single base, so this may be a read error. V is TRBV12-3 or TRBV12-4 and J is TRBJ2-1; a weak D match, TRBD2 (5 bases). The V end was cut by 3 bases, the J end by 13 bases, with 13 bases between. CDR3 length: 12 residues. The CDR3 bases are TGTGCCAGCAGTTTTTTCGGGGAGACCCAGTTCTTC. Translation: CASSFFGETQFF.

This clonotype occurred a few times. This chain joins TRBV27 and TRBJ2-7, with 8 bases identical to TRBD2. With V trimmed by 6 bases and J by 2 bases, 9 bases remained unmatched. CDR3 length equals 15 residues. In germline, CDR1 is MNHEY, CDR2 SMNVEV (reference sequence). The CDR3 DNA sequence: TGTGCCAGCAGCCTATTTGGCGGGGGGCCCTACGAGCAGTACTTC. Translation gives CASSLFGGGPYEQYF.

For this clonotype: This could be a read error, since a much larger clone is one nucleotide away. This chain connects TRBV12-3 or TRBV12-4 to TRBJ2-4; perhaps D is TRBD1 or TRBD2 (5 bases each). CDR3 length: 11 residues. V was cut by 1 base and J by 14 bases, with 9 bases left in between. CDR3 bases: TGTGCCAGCAGTTTAGAGAGGGGCGAGTACTTC. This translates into CASSLERGEYF.

The CDR3 loop is CASSERYNAYNEQFF. CDR3 DNA: TGTGCCAGCAGTGAAAGGTACAATGCCTACAATGAGCAGTTCTTC. V and J are TRBV6-1 and TRBJ2-1; no firm D call. The germline V and J ends were trimmed by 2 bases and 2 bases, with 10 bases remaining between them. CDR3 length: 15 amino acids. Germline CDR1 reads MNHNS; CDR2 reads SASEGT.